This T cell receptor beta chain was found in a study of Ad26.COV2.S vaccination and SARS-CoV-2 variants. Profiling relied on immunoSEQ multiplex PCR, and the TCRdb table lists in-frame clones only, not all of them. The sample holds about 680,000 clones, 89% seen once. The junction had 3 bases not matched to a gene; V was cut back by 2 bases and J by 2 bases. Germline V lookup: CDR1 MNHEY, CDR2 SVGEGT. This CDR3 spans 17 amino acids. Regarding treatment: 19 received Ad26.COV2.S at low or high dose, single or two shots; about 5 received placebo; per-sample allocation not given. Day 63 following the first vaccine or placebo injection was when the samples were taken.

This sample comprised peripheral blood, obtained in a trial of Ad26.COV2.S vaccine versus placebo. The sequence derives from a person aged 18-65 years who received the Ad26.COV2.S COVID-19 vaccine or a placebo. The chain couples TRBV6-2 or TRBV6-3 to TRBJ1-4; TRBD1 matches at 12 bases. The DNA for the CDR3 is TGTGCCAGCAGTTACATGGGACAGGGGGCGACTAATGAAAAACTGTTTTTT. It translates to CASSYMGQGATNEKLFF.